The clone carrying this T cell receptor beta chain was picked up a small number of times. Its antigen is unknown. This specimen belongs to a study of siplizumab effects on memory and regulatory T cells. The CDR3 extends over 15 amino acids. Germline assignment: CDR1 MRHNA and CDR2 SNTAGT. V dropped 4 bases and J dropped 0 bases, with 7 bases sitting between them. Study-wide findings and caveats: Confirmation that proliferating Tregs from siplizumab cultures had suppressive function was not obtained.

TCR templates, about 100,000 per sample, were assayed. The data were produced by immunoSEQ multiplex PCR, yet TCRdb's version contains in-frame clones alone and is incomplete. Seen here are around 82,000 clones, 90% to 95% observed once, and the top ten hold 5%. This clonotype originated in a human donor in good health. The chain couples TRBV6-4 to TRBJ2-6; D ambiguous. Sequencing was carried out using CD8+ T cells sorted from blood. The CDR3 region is CASSGSGSGANVLTF. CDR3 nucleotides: TGTGCCAGCAGTGGTTCGGGCTCTGGGGCCAACGTCCTGACTTTC.